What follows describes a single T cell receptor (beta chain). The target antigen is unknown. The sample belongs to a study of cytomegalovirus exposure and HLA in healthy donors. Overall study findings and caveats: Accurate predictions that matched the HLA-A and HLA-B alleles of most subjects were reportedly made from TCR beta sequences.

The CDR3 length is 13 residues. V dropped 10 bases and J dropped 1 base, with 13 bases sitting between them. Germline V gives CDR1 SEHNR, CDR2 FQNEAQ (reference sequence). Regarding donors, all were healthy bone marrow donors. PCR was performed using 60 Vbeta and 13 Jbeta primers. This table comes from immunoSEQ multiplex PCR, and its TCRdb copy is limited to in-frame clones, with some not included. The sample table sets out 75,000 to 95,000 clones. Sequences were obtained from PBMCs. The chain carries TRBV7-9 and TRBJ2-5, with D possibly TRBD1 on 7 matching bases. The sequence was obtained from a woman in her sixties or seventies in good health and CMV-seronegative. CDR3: CATTRGAQETQYF. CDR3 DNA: TGTGCCACGACCAGGGGGGCCCAAGAGACCCAGTACTTC.